The clone carrying this T cell receptor (beta chain) was seen a few times. V was trimmed by 2 bases and J by 1 base, leaving 17 bases between them. There are 18 residues in the CDR3. The germline V gene has CDR1 MNHNY and CDR2 SVGAGI (reference sequence). These data belong to a study of early T cells in non-severe SARS-CoV-2 infection. TCRdb recomputed calls from the 5' RACE reads with MiXCR, one row per CDR3 protein. The sample shows 37,000 or so distinct CDR3 sequences, 5% to 7% of them seen only once. The source material was whole blood. The receptor was derived from an adult who was a healthcare worker with PCR-confirmed SARS-CoV-2 infection or an uninfected control (not recorded which). The rearrangement uses TRBV6-6 and TRBJ2-2; D is ambiguous. CDR3 bases: TGTGCCAGCAGTTACCCTAACGAAGCCCCTTTGAACACCGGGGAGCTGTTTTTT. Translating it yields CASSYPNEAPLNTGELFF.